This passage covers 32 T cell receptor beta chains from one sample sequenced in a study of breast tumors, draining lymph nodes, adjacent tissues. Axillary draining lymph nodes of breast cancer patients supplied the node samples. TCRdb reprocessed the multiplex PCR reads via MiXCR and lists one record per CDR3 protein. Among over 250,000 distinct CDR3 sequences listed, over 25% were seen once. Sequencing input: axillary lymph node tissue. These receptors all stem from a female donor with breast cancer. Some clones in this sample may be carry-over from other donors' samples.

This clonotype was counted at least ten times. The genes are TRBV7-9 and TRBJ2-7; D might be TRBD2 (7 bases). This CDR3 is 15 amino acids long. The V end lost 5 bases, the J end lost 1 base, and 15 bases lay between the germline ends. CDR1 and CDR2 (germline): SEHNR, FQNEAQ (reference sequence). For the CDR3, the DNA is TGTGCCAGCAGCCCTAGGGGGGGACCTTCCTACGAGCAGTACTTC. This codes for CASSPRGGPSYEQYF.

The chain uses TRBV30 and TRBJ2-2; 8 bases match TRBD1. The CDR3 loop spans 14 amino acids. The ends lost 4 bases at V and 3 bases at J; junction bases unmatched: 4. Per germline, CDR1 GTSNPN and CDR2 SVGIG (reference sequence). CDR3 in amino acids: CAWTRDRYTGELFF. The DNA of the CDR3 is TGTGCCTGGACCCGGGACAGGTACACCGGGGAGCTGTTTTTT.

The chain has TRBV6-2 or TRBV6-3 and TRBJ2-1; TRBD2 matches 7 bases. The V gene's germline CDR1 is MNHEY and CDR2 SVGEGT. The CDR3 length is 15 residues. The J segment lost 5 bases and the V segment lost 2 bases, leaving 6 bases of the junction unmatched. CDR3 sequence (DNA): TGTGCCAGCAGTTACCCAGCGGGATTTAACAATGAGCAGTTCTTC. This gives the protein CASSYPAGFNNEQFF.

This clonotype was recorded many times. The rearrangement links TRBV19 to TRBJ2-7, with 9 bases identical to TRBD1. After removal of 7 bases from V and 2 bases from J, the junction contained 6 bases not matched to a gene. The CDR3 length is 14 residues. Germline assignment: CDR1 LNHDA and CDR2 SQIVND (reference sequence). The CDR3 protein is CASNTGGLTYEQYF. CDR3 sequence (DNA): TGTGCCAGTAATACAGGGGGCCTTACCTACGAGCAGTACTTC.

This clonotype was seen repeatedly, ten times or more. The rearrangement uses TRBV7-8 and TRBJ1-4; D perhaps matches TRBD1 (6 bases). In germline, CDR1 is SGHVS, CDR2 FQNEAQ. V was cut by 1 base and J by 8 bases, with 11 bases left in between. This CDR3 is 14 amino acids long. The CDR3 bases are TGTGCCAGCAGCTTAGGTCAGGGGTGGGAAAAACTGTTTTTT. Its protein product is CASSLGQGWEKLFF.

This clonotype has ten or more counts. The chain recombines TRBV20-1 with TRBJ2-5; D is perhaps TRBD1 or TRBD2 (6 bases each). The CDR3 covers 15 residues. From germline, CDR1 is DFQATT and CDR2 SNEGSKA (reference sequence). Deletions cut 5 bases from V and 2 bases from J, with 18 bases between. The CDR3 nucleotides read TGCAGTGCTTTTCAATTACAGGGACTTCAAGAGACCCAGTACTTC. Its translation is CSAFQLQGLQETQYF.

This clonotype occurred a few times. The chain is built from TRBV2 and TRBJ2-5; the D is unclear. The V end lost 8 bases, the J end lost 5 bases, and 15 bases lay between the germline ends. Germline lookup yields CDR1 SNHLY and CDR2 FYNNEI. The CDR3 consists of 13 residues. The CDR3 loop is CASSHLVFETQYF. CDR3 nucleotide sequence: TGTGCCAGCTCCCATTTGGTTTTTGAGACCCAGTACTTC.

There are many counts of this clonotype. This chain joins TRBV10-2 and TRBJ2-7; possibly TRBD2 for D (5 bases). Looked up from germline, CDR1 is WSHSY and CDR2 is SAAADI. This CDR3 is 15 amino acids long. Trimming left V 6 bases short and J 0 bases short, with 15 bases between. The CDR3 is CASRVGVEDSYEQYF. The CDR3 bases are TGCGCCAGCAGAGTCGGCGTGGAGGACTCCTACGAGCAGTACTTC.

Many counts were recorded for this clonotype. The CDR3 region is CASSPAGLQQETQYF. CDR3 nucleotides: TGTGCCAGTAGCCCCGCGGGACTACAACAAGAGACCCAGTACTTC. The chain uses TRBV19 and TRBJ2-5; 7 bases align to TRBD2. V dropped 6 bases and J dropped 2; count of bases not matched to a gene: 9. The CDR3 extends over 15 amino acids. Germline V gene sequence: CDR1 LNHDA, CDR2 SQIVND (reference sequence).

The chain joins TRBV19 to TRBJ1-5, with D maybe TRBD1 (6 bases). The CDR3 loop spans 17 amino acids. V lost 5 bases and J lost 7, with 24 bases in between. The V gene's germline CDR1 is LNHDA and CDR2 SQIVND (reference sequence). This chain's CDR3 is CASSEDHRQGTLQPQHF. The CDR3 nucleotides are TGTGCCAGTAGTGAAGACCACCGGCAGGGGACCTTACAGCCCCAGCATTTT.

Of note for this clonotype: The germline gene is not matched at one end of the junction; a read error may be the cause. The rearrangement joins TRBV25-1 to TRBJ1-4; D might be TRBD1 (5 bases). Germline CDR1 MGHDK, CDR2 SYGVNS. The length of the CDR3 is 19 residues. The CDR3 DNA follows: TGTGCCAGCGGTGACCTATGTCGGGGGGGGAGGACAACTAATGAAAAACCGTTTTTT. It specifies CASGDLCRGGRTTNEKPFF.

Many counts were recorded for this clonotype. The gene calls are TRBV12-3 or TRBV12-4 and TRBJ2-3; D is perhaps TRBD2 (6 bases). V was trimmed by 2 bases and J by 5 bases, leaving 14 bases between them. This CDR3 contains 15 residues. The CDR3 region is CASSLYGSVLDTQYF. The CDR3 DNA reads TGTGCCAGCAGTTTATACGGGAGTGTTCTAGATACGCAGTATTTT.

Notes on this clonotype: This may stem from a read error, because a much larger clone lies one nucleotide away. The V and J genes are TRBV11-2 and TRBJ2-7, with 9 bases lining up with TRBD1. Trimming removed 3 bases from V and 6 bases from J; junction bases left unmatched: 3. Per the germline V gene, CDR1 is SGHAT and CDR2 is FQNNGV. This CDR3 region has 13 residues. CDR3 residues: CASSFGQGSEQYF. Here the CDR3 DNA reads TGTGCCAGCAGCTTTGGACAGGGGTCCGAGCAGTACTTC.

With respect to this clonotype: This may come from a read error, since a much larger clone is one base off. A read error is likely, as this CDR3 ends without the conserved phenylalanine or tryptophan. The chain employs TRBV6-1 and TRBJ1-5, with D possibly being TRBD1 (5 bases). The germline V gene encodes CDR1 MNHNS and CDR2 SASEGT. This CDR3 is built from 15 residues. Trimming left V 6 bases short and J 2 bases short, with 14 bases between. CDR3 coding DNA: TGTGCCAGCAGCGGCGACCGAGGGGGCAATCAGCCCCAGCATTCT. Protein product: CASSGDRGGNQPQHS.

This clonotype was detected many times. The rearrangement uses TRBV7-2 and TRBJ2-1, with TRBD2 matching 7 bases. The CDR3 totals 14 residues. Germline values: CDR1 SGHTA, CDR2 FQGNSA. The ends lost 1 base at V and 10 bases at J; junction bases unmatched: 7. The CDR3 here is CASSLVGLAEEQFF. As DNA, the CDR3 is TGTGCCAGCAGCTTAGTAGGGCTAGCGGAAGAGCAGTTCTTC.

This clonotype was observed many times. For the CDR3, the DNA is TGTGCCACCAGCAGAGATCGGGCCTCTAATGAAAAACTGTTTTTT. Translation gives CATSRDRASNEKLFF. This chain joins TRBV15 and TRBJ1-4; D is uncertain. The germline V gene has CDR1 LNHNV and CDR2 YYDKDF (reference sequence). The length of the CDR3 is 15 residues. Deletions cut 0 bases from V and 3 bases from J, with 8 bases between.

This clonotype occurred a few times. The J gene is TRBJ2-1, the V gene TRBV11-3; 11 bases are a match to TRBD1. The germline V gene encodes CDR1 SGHNT and CDR2 YENEEA. V lost 4 bases, J lost 9 bases, and 5 bases stayed unmatched. The CDR3 consists of 14 residues. In nucleotides, the CDR3 is TGTGCCAGCAGCTGGGGACAGGGGGACGGTGAGCAGTTCTTC. Its translation: CASSWGQGDGEQFF.

This clonotype appeared many times. The gene calls are TRBV20-1 and TRBJ2-3; D ambiguous. The germline CDR1 and CDR2 sequences are DFQATT and SNEGSKA (reference sequence). V lost 6 bases and J lost 2, with 9 bases in between. This CDR3 is 12 amino acids long. CDR3 sequence (DNA): TGCAGTGCCAAGACGGACACAGATACGCAGTATTTT. This codes for CSAKTDTDTQYF.

This clonotype was found many times. The chain couples TRBV20-1 to TRBJ1-6, with 9 nucleotides matching TRBD1. From germline, CDR1 is DFQATT and CDR2 SNEGSKA (reference sequence). This CDR3 has 13 residues. J gave up 10 bases and V 7 bases, and 8 bases lay outside the gene matches. The CDR3 DNA sequence: TGCAGTGTCGGGACAGGGAGGGTCTCACCCCTCCACTTT. Translating gives CSVGTGRVSPLHF.

This clonotype occurred many times. This chain uses TRBV5-8 with TRBJ1-3, with no clear D. This CDR3 contains 14 residues. From germline, CDR1 is SGHTS and CDR2 YDEGEE. Trimming cost V 1 base and J 0 bases, with 5 bases left between them. Here the CDR3 reads CASSLWGSGNTIYF. The CDR3 DNA sequence: TGTGCCAGCAGCTTGTGGGGCTCTGGAAACACCATATATTTT.

J is TRBJ2-3 and V is TRBV6-1, with 8 bases matching TRBD2. V lost 3 bases, J lost 6 bases, and 8 bases stayed unmatched. CDR1 is MNHNS, CDR2 SASEGT, per germline. The CDR3 sequence is 15 residues long. CDR3 coding DNA: TGTGCCAGCAGTGACCAACTAGCGGCATCCGATACGCAGTATTTT. Its translation: CASSDQLAASDTQYF.

In this sample, this clonotype turned up many times. CDR3 in DNA: TGTGCCAGTAGTTCCCCCCCGGTGGTGGATCAGCCCCAGCATTTT. Translating gives CASSSPPVVDQPQHF. The J gene is TRBJ1-5, the V gene TRBV19; no firm D call. Trimming stripped 5 bases from V and 5 bases from J, with 16 bases between. This CDR3 comprises 15 residues. CDR1 is LNHDA, CDR2 SQIVND, per germline (reference sequence).

About this clonotype: A much larger clone differs by one base, so this may be a read error. V usage is TRBV5-1 and J usage is TRBJ2-1, with a weak D call TRBD1 (5 bases). In germline, CDR1 is SGHRS, CDR2 YFSETQ. This CDR3 has 13 amino acids. This chain's CDR3 is CASSGAGFNEQSF. The CDR3 DNA is TGCGCCAGCAGCGGGGCAGGTTTTAATGAGCAGTCCTTC. Looking up the rest from reference TRBV5-1 and TRBJ2-1 gives the full variable domain: KAGVTQTPRYLIKTRGQQVTLSCSPISGHRSVSWYQQTPGQGLQFLFEYFSETQRNKGNFPGRFSGRQFSNSRSEMNVSTLELGDSALYLCASSGAGFNEQSFGPGTRLTVL.

CDR3 DNA sequence: TGTGCCAGCAGTTACTCGAGGTCCATCGGGACTAGCACAGATACGCAGTATTTT. This codes for CASSYSRSIGTSTDTQYF. This sequence joins TRBV6-5 and TRBJ2-3; possible D gene TRBD2, 6 bases. CDR3 length equals 18 residues. CDR1 and CDR2 (germline): MNHEY, SVGAGI. V shed 0 bases and J shed 0 bases, with 16 bases lying between them.

This clonotype was seen a handful of times. The chain couples TRBV11-3 to TRBJ2-1; TRBD2 matches at 11 bases. The CDR3 sequence is 15 residues long. The germline V gene encodes CDR1 SGHNT and CDR2 YENEEA. V was clipped by 6 bases and J by 4 bases; unmatched bases: 5. The CDR3 DNA sequence: TGTGCCAGCAGAACGGGACTAGCGGCTTACAATGAGCAGTTCTTC. It translates to CASRTGLAAYNEQFF.

There are many counts of this clonotype. The CDR3 DNA sequence: TGTGCCAGCAGTTACTTAGCGGGAGTTGCCGGGGAGCTGTTTTTT. It specifies CASSYLAGVAGELFF. The genes are TRBV6-5 and TRBJ2-2; 9 positions agree with TRBD2. Germline CDR1 is MNHEY and CDR2 is SVGAGI. Trimming took 1 base from V and 6 from J; bases not matched to a gene: 3. The CDR3 sequence is 15 residues long.

Ten or more counts support this clonotype. V is TRBV19 and J is TRBJ2-7; 10 bases line up with TRBD1. Germline lookup yields CDR1 LNHDA and CDR2 SQIVND (reference sequence). The CDR3 runs to 15 residues. The V segment lost 5 bases and the J segment 4 bases; nucleotides outside the gene matches: 8. The CDR3 protein is CASSFGTGDSYEQYF. CDR3 DNA: TGTGCCAGTAGTTTCGGGACAGGGGACTCTTACGAGCAGTACTTC. The whole variable domain, filled in from reference TRBV19 and TRBJ2-7, reads DGGITQSPKYLFRKEGQNVTLSCEQNLNHDAMYWYRQDPGQGLRLIYYSQIVNDFQKGDIAEGYSVSREKKESFPLTVTSAQKNPTAFYLCASSFGTGDSYEQYFGPGTRLTVT.

This clonotype has ten or more counts. The chain uses TRBV20-1 and TRBJ1-4; D uncertain. Per the germline V gene, CDR1 is DFQATT and CDR2 is SNEGSKA (reference sequence). Trimming removed 0 bases at V and 7 bases at J, with 9 bases between. The CDR3 has 13 amino acids. The CDR3 reads CSARDPLVEKLFF. CDR3 DNA: TGCAGTGCTAGAGACCCCCTGGTTGAAAAACTGTTTTTT.

V is TRBV25-1 and J is TRBJ2-7; 11 positions match TRBD2. CDR3 size: 13 residues. The germline gives CDR1 MGHDK, CDR2 SYGVNS. V trimming: 8 bases; J trimming: 4 bases; junction bases outside the gene matches: 4. CDR3 nucleotides: TGTGCCAGCGGTGCTAGCGGGGGGTACGAGCAGTACTTC. Protein product: CASGASGGYEQYF.

Turning to this clonotype: Just one base apart from a much larger clone, this may be a read error. The chain carries TRBV19 and TRBJ2-7, with D unclear. Germline-derived CDR1 and CDR2 are LNHDA and SQIVND (reference sequence). The CDR3 contains 14 residues. This CDR3 reads CAGSLKLTSYEQYF. CDR3 coding DNA: TGTGCCGGTAGCCTCAAACTTACGAGCTACGAGCAGTACTTC. Full variable domain (outside the CDR3, taken from reference TRBV19 and TRBJ2-7): DGGITQSPKYLFRKEGQNVTLSCEQNLNHDAMYWYRQDPGQGLRLIYYSQIVNDFQKGDIAEGYSVSREKKESFPLTVTSAQKNPTAFYLCAGSLKLTSYEQYFGPGTRLTVT.

This clonotype was recorded at least ten times. The CDR3 region is CAWRGGRADEQYF. CDR3 DNA sequence: TGTGCCTGGAGGGGCGGTCGTGCTGACGAGCAGTACTTC. The rearrangement uses TRBV30 and TRBJ2-7, with no clear D. V was cut by 3 bases and J by 5 bases, with 14 bases left in between. This CDR3 contains 13 residues. In germline, CDR1 is GTSNPN, CDR2 SVGIG (reference sequence).

As to this clonotype: The CDR3 does not close with the conserved phenylalanine or tryptophan, likely indicating a read error. The chain uses TRBV6-2 or TRBV6-3 and TRBJ2-7; 13 bases align to TRBD2. Germline CDR1 MNHEY, CDR2 SVGEGT. Losses at the gene ends were 7 bases for V and 7 bases for J; bases not matched to a gene: 7. The CDR3 contains 14 residues. CDR3 region: CASIRLAGGGEQYL. As DNA, the CDR3 is TGTGCCAGCATTCGACTAGCGGGAGGTGGAGAGCAGTACCTC.